These 17 T cell receptor beta chains were sequenced from one sample in a study of shared clonotypes between healthy human individuals. Libraries were prepared by immunoSEQ multiplex PCR; TCRdb keeps only in-frame clonotypes and omits some of them. This sample carries approximately 1.5 million clones, approximately 98.5% of them seen once, and the ten largest clones take over 0.3%. Sequencing used naive CD4+ T cells sorted from blood. Subset reported: CD45RA+ positively selected. These receptors came from a man younger than 40 in good health.

This clone was seen a few times. The chain employs TRBV15 and TRBJ2-5, with D unclear. The V end lost 8 bases, the J end lost 2 bases, and 15 bases lay between the germline ends. Germline-derived CDR1 and CDR2 are LNHNV and YYDKDF (reference sequence). This CDR3 is 14 amino acids long. The CDR3 nucleotides are TGTGCCACCCCCTGGGTGTTTGGGCAAGAGACCCAGTACTTC. The encoded protein is CATPWVFGQETQYF.

For this clone: Germline and junction disagree at one end, which may indicate a read error. The chain carries TRBV7-7 and TRBJ2-3, with 7 positions matching TRBD1. CDR1 SSHAT and CDR2 FNYEAQ come from the germline V gene (reference sequence). The CDR3 extends over 13 amino acids. CDR3: CASSSTGVDTQYF. The DNA for the CDR3 is TGTGCTAGCAGCTCCACAGGGGTAGATACGCAGTATTTT.

V gene TRBV7-2 combines with J gene TRBJ2-3, with TRBD1 as a possible D gene (5 bases). The germline V gene encodes CDR1 SGHTA and CDR2 FQGNSA. The CDR3 contains 14 residues. Trimming removed 6 bases from V and 0 bases from J, with 10 bases in between. The CDR3 coding sequence is TGTGCCAGCAGGCGACAGCGTAGCACAGATACGCAGTATTTT. This translates into CASRRQRSTDTQYF.

The chain is built from TRBV19 and TRBJ1-5, with no clear D. Germline V lookup: CDR1 LNHDA, CDR2 SQIVND (reference sequence). The CDR3 runs 14 residues. V dropped 0 bases and J dropped 0 bases, with 3 bases sitting between them. This CDR3 reads CASSIDSSNQPQHF. In DNA form, the CDR3 reads TGTGCCAGTAGTATAGACAGTAGCAATCAGCCCCAGCATTTT.

The chain combines TRBV7-8 with TRBJ2-7; TRBD1 matches at 9 bases. V lost 6 bases to trimming and J lost 1 base; unmatched junction nucleotides: 7. There are 15 residues in the CDR3. Germline CDR1 reads SGHVS; CDR2 reads FQNEAQ. This CDR3 reads CASRPRQGGSYEQYF. CDR3 coding DNA: TGTGCCAGCAGACCCAGACAGGGGGGGTCCTACGAGCAGTACTTC.

A note on this clone: Other DNA sequences within the sample encode an identical CDR3. The J gene is TRBJ2-1, the V gene TRBV18; D unresolved. The CDR3 spans 15 residues. CDR1 and CDR2 (germline): KGHSH, LQKENI. V was pared by 3 bases and J by 0 bases, with 9 bases between. DNA of the CDR3: TGTGCCAGCTCACCCGGACCCAGCTCCTACAATGAGCAGTTCTTC. Translated, it gives CASSPGPSSYNEQFF. The full variable domain, in which reference TRBV18 and TRBJ2-1 provide the parts outside the CDR3, is NAGVMQNPRHLVRRRGQEARLRCSPMKGHSHVYWYRQLPEEGLKFMVYLQKENIIDESGMPKERFSAEFPKEGPSILRIQQVVRGDSAAYFCASSPGPSSYNEQFFGPGTRLTVL.

V and J are TRBV5-1 and TRBJ1-2, with unresolved D. This CDR3 is 13 amino acids long. Germline V gene sequence: CDR1 SGHRS, CDR2 YFSETQ. V shed 0 bases and J shed 8 bases, with 11 bases lying between them. DNA of the CDR3: TGCGCCAGCAGCTTGGCAACTCTGGAGGGCTACACCTTC. Protein: CASSLATLEGYTF. Using reference TRBV5-1 and TRBJ1-2 for the parts outside the CDR3, the full variable domain is KAGVTQTPRYLIKTRGQQVTLSCSPISGHRSVSWYQQTPGQGLQFLFEYFSETQRNKGNFPGRFSGRQFSNSRSEMNVSTLELGDSALYLCASSLATLEGYTFGSGTRLTVV.

The chain uses TRBV6-4 and TRBJ2-4; possible D gene TRBD1, 6 bases. This CDR3 is 16 amino acids long. Germline V gene data show CDR1 as MRHNA and CDR2 as SNTAGT. As DNA, the CDR3 is TGTGCTACAGCGACGATGTCGCAGGGACAAGGGAACATTCAGTACTTC. Translating gives CATATMSQGQGNIQYF.

CDR3 bases: TGTGCGATAAACAGGAGGCCCAGTGAGACCCAGTACTTC. Translating it yields CAINRRPSETQYF. The chain combines TRBV7-2 with TRBJ2-5, with D possibly being TRBD1 or TRBD2 (5 bases each). The CDR3 length is 13 residues. CDR1 is SGHTA, CDR2 FQGNSA, per germline.

This chain connects TRBV5-1 to TRBJ2-7, with 8 bases that match TRBD1. The J segment lost 12 bases and the V segment lost 2 bases, leaving 10 bases of the junction unmatched. Germline CDR1 SGHRS, CDR2 YFSETQ. CDR3 length: 13 residues. CDR3 nucleotide sequence: TGCGCCAGCAGCTTCTCAGGGGGCCTTAATTTGTACTTC. Protein: CASSFSGGLNLYF. The entire variable domain, with the rest obtained from reference TRBV5-1 and TRBJ2-7, is as follows: KAGVTQTPRYLIKTRGQQVTLSCSPISGHRSVSWYQQTPGQGLQFLFEYFSETQRNKGNFPGRFSGRQFSNSRSEMNVSTLELGDSALYLCASSFSGGLNLYFGPGTRLTVT.

The rearrangement links TRBV14 to TRBJ2-3; perhaps TRBD1 as D (6 bases). Germline V gene data show CDR1 as SGHDN and CDR2 as FVKESK. The CDR3 loop spans 18 amino acids. V was pared by 0 bases and J by 2 bases, with 18 bases between. The CDR3 protein is CASSQDRRKGGPTDTQYF. CDR3 DNA: TGTGCCAGCAGCCAAGATAGGAGAAAAGGGGGACCCACAGATACGCAGTATTTT.

The chain employs TRBV7-9 and TRBJ2-1; a possible D gene is TRBD2 (5 bases). Germline CDR1 and CDR2: SEHNR and FQNEAQ (reference sequence). The CDR3 is 14 residues long. V was trimmed by 2 bases and J by 6 bases, leaving 11 bases between them. CDR3 residues: CASSLPRESNEQFF. The CDR3 DNA follows: TGTGCCAGCAGCTTACCACGGGAATCCAATGAGCAGTTCTTC. The full variable domain, rest sourced from reference TRBV7-9 and TRBJ2-1, is DTGVSQNPRHKITKRGQNVTFRCDPISEHNRLYWYRQTLGQGPEFLTYFQNEAQLEKSRLLSDRFSAERPKGSFSTLEIQRTEQGDSAMYLCASSLPRESNEQFFGPGTRLTVL.

The rearrangement links TRBV7-2 to TRBJ2-7; 11 bases agree with TRBD2. The germline CDR1 and CDR2 sequences are SGHTA and FQGNSA. Trimming removed 4 bases from V and 3 bases from J; junction bases left unmatched: 8. This CDR3 region has 16 residues. The CDR3 is CASSSKTSGKLYEQYF. The DNA of the CDR3 is TGTGCCAGCAGCTCGAAGACTAGCGGGAAGCTCTACGAGCAGTACTTC.

A single count supports this clone. The genes are TRBV7-7 and TRBJ2-7; D is tentatively TRBD1 or TRBD2 (6 bases each). CDR1 SSHAT and CDR2 FNYEAQ come from the germline V gene (reference sequence). The CDR3 runs 15 residues. V lost 3 bases and J lost 4, with 16 bases in between. The CDR3 sequence is CASSLEQGGRYEQYF. CDR3 coding DNA: TGTGCCAGCAGCTTGGAACAGGGAGGAAGGTACGAGCAGTACTTC.

The chain links TRBV19 to TRBJ1-1; D is undetermined. V was trimmed by 4 bases and J by 2 bases, leaving 8 bases between them. The CDR3 loop spans 13 amino acids. Looked up from germline, CDR1 is LNHDA and CDR2 is SQIVND (reference sequence). The CDR3 DNA reads as TGTGCCAGTAGTACAACAGCAAACACTGAAGCTTTCTTT. Its translation: CASSTTANTEAFF.

J is TRBJ2-7 and V is TRBV19; 9 positions agree with TRBD2. The CDR3 consists of 14 residues. The V and J ends lost 4 bases and 6 bases, in that order; junction bases with no gene match: 7. Germline V gives CDR1 LNHDA, CDR2 SQIVND (reference sequence). CDR3 region: CASSTRGRAREQYF. As DNA, the CDR3 is TGTGCCAGTAGTACGCGCGGGAGGGCCCGCGAGCAGTACTTC.

The chain recombines TRBV18 with TRBJ2-1, with 11 bases identical to TRBD1. The CDR3 is made up of 17 amino acids. CDR1 is KGHSH, CDR2 LQKENI, per germline. The V segment lost 2 bases and the J segment 2 bases; nucleotides outside the gene matches: 5. The CDR3 DNA reads TGTGCCAGCTCACCAGATCCGGGACAGGGGGCCTACAATGAGCAGTTCTTC. Residues: CASSPDPGQGAYNEQFF.